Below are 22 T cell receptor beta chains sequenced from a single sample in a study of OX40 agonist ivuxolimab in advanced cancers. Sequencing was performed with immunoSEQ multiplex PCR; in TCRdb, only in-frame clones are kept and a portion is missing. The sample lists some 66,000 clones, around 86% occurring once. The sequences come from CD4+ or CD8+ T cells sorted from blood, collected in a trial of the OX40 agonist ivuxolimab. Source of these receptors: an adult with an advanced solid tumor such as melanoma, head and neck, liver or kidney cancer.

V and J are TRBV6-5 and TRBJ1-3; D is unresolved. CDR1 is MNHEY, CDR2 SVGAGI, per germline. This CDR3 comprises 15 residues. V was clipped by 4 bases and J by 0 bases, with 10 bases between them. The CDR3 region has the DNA TGTGCCAGCAGTTTGACATACTCCTCTGGAAACACCATATATTTT. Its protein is CASSLTYSSGNTIYF.

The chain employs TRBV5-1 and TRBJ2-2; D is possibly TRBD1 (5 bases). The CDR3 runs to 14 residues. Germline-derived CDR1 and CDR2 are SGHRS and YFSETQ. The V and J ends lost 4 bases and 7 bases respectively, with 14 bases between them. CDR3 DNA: TGCGCCAGCAGCCTCAGGGAAAGAGACGGGGAGCTGTTTTTT. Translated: CASSLRERDGELFF. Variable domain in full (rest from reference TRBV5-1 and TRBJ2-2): KAGVTQTPRYLIKTRGQQVTLSCSPISGHRSVSWYQQTPGQGLQFLFEYFSETQRNKGNFPGRFSGRQFSNSRSEMNVSTLELGDSALYLCASSLRERDGELFFGEGSRLTVL.

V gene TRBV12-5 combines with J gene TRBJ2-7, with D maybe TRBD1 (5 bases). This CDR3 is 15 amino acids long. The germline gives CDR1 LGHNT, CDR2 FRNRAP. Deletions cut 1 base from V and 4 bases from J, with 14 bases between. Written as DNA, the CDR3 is TGTGCTAGTGGTTTGGGCGGTAACAGGATATACGAGCAGTACTTC. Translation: CASGLGGNRIYEQYF.

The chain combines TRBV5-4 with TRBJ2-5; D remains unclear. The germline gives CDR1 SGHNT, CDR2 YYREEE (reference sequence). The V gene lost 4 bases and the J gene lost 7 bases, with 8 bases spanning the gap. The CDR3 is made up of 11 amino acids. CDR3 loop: CASSQRATQYF. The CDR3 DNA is TGTGCCAGCAGCCAAAGAGCGACCCAGTACTTC. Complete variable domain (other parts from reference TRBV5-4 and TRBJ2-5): ETGVTQSPTHLIKTRGQQVTLRCSSQSGHNTVSWYQQALGQGPQFIFQYYREEENGRGNFPPRFSGLQFPNYSSELNVNALELDDSALYLCASSQRATQYFGPGTRLLVL.

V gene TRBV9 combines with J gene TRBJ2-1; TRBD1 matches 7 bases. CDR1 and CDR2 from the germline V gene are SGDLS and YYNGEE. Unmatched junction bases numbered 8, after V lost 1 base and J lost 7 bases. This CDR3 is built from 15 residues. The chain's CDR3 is CASSVQGTAYNEQFF. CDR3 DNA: TGTGCCAGCAGCGTACAAGGGACAGCGTATAATGAGCAGTTCTTC.

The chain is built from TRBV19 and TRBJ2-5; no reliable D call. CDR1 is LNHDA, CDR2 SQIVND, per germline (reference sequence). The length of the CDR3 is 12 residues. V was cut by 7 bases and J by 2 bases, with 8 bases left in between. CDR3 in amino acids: CASKSQQETQYF. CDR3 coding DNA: TGTGCCAGTAAGTCCCAGCAAGAGACCCAGTACTTC. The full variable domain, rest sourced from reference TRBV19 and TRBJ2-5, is DGGITQSPKYLFRKEGQNVTLSCEQNLNHDAMYWYRQDPGQGLRLIYYSQIVNDFQKGDIAEGYSVSREKKESFPLTVTSAQKNPTAFYLCASKSQQETQYFGPGTRLLVL.

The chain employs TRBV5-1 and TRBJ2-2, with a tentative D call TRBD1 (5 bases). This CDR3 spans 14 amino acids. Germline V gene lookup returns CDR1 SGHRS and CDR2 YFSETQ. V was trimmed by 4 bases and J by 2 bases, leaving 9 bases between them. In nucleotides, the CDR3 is TGCGCCAGCAGCAATACAGGAAACACCGGGGAGCTGTTTTTT. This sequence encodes CASSNTGNTGELFF.

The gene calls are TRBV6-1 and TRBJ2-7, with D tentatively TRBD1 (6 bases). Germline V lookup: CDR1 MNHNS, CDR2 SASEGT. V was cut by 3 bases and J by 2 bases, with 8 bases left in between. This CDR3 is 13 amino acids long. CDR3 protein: CASSENRAYEQYF. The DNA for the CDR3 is TGTGCCAGCAGTGAGAACAGGGCCTACGAGCAGTACTTC.

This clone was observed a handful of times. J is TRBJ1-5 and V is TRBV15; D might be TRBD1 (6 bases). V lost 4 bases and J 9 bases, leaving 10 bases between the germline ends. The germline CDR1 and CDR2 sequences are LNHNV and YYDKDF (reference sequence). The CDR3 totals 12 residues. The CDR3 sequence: CATSKGQTPQHF. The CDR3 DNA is TGTGCCACCAGCAAGGGACAAACGCCCCAGCATTTT.

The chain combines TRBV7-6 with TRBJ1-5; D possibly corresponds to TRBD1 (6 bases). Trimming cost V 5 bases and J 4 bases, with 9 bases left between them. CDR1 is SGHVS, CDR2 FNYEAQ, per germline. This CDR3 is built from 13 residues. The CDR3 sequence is CASSPTGNQPQHF. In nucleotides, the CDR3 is TGTGCCAGCAGCCCTACAGGGAATCAGCCCCAGCATTTT.

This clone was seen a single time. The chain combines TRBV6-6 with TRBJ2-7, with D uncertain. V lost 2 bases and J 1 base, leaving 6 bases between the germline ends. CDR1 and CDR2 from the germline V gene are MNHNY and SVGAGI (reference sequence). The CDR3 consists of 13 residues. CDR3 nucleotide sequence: TGTGCCAGCAGTTACGGGCAGTCCTACGAGCAGTACTTC. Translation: CASSYGQSYEQYF.

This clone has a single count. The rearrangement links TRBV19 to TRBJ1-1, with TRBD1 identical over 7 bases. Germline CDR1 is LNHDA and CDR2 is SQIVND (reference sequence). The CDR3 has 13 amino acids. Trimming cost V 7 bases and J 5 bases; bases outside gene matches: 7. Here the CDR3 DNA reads TGTGCCAGTAAGCGACAGGGAGTGACTGAAGCTTTCTTT. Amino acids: CASKRQGVTEAFF.

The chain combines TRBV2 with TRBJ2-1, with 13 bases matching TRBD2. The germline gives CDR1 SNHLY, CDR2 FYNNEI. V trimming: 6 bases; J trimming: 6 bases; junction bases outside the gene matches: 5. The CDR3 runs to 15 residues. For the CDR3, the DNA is TGTGCCAGCAGGAAGGGACTAGCGGGAAGCAATGAGCAGTTCTTC. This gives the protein CASRKGLAGSNEQFF. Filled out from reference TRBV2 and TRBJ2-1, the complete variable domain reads EPEVTQTPSHQVTQMGQEVILRCVPISNHLYFYWYRQILGQKVEFLVSFYNNEISEKSEIFDDQFSVERPDGSNFTLKIRSTKLEDSAMYFCASRKGLAGSNEQFFGPGTRLTVL.

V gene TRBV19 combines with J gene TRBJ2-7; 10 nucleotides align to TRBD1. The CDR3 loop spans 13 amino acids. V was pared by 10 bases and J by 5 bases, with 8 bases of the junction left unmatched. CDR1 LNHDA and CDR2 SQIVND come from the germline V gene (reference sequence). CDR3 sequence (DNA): TGTGCCACCGGCCGGGACAGGGGTGACGAGCAGTACTTC. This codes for CATGRDRGDEQYF.

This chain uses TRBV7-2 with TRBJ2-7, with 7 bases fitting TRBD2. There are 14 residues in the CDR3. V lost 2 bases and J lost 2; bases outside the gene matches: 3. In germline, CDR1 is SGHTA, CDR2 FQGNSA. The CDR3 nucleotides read TGTGCCAGCAGCTTATCCGGGACTACCTACGAGCAGTACTTC. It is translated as CASSLSGTTYEQYF.

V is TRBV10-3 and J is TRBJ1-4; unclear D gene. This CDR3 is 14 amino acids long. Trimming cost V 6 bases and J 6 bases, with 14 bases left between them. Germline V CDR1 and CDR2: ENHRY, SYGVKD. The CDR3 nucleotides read TGTGCCATCAGCAACCTCGGGTCGGATGAAAAACTGTTTTTT. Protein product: CAISNLGSDEKLFF.

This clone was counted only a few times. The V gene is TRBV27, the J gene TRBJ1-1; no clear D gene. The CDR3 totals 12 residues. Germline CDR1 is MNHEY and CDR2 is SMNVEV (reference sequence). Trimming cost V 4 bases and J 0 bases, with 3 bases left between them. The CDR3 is CASSSVNTEAFF. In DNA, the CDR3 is TGTGCCAGCAGTTCAGTGAACACTGAAGCTTTCTTT.

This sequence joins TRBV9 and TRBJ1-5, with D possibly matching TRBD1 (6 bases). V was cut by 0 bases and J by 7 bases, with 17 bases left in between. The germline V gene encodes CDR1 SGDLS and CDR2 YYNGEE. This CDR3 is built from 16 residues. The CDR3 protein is CASSVGPGGGGQPQHF. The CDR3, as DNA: TGTGCCAGCAGCGTAGGCCCCGGGGGGGGCGGGCAGCCCCAGCATTTT. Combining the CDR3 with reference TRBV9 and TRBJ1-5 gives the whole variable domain DSGVTQTPKHLITATGQRVTLRCSPRSGDLSVYWYQQSLDQGLQFLIQYYNGEERAKGNILERFSAQQFPDLHSELNLSSLELGDSALYFCASSVGPGGGGQPQHFGDGTRLSIL.

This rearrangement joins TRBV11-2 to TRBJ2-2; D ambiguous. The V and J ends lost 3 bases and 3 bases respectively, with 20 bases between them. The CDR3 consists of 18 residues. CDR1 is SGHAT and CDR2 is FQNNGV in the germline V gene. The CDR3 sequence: CASSFVRTDARDTGELFF. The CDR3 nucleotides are TGTGCCAGCAGCTTTGTCAGGACCGACGCACGGGACACCGGGGAGCTGTTTTTT.

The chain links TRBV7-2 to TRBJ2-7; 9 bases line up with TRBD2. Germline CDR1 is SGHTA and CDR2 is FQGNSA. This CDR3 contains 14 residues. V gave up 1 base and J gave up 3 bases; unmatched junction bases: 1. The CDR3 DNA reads TGTGCCAGCAGCTTAGGGACTAGCGTCTACGAGCAGTACTTC. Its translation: CASSLGTSVYEQYF.

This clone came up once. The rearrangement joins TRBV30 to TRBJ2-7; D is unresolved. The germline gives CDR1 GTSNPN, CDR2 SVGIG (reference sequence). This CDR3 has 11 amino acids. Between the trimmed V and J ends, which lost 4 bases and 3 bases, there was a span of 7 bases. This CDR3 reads CAWMRNYEQYF. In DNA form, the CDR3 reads TGTGCCTGGATGCGAAACTACGAGCAGTACTTC.

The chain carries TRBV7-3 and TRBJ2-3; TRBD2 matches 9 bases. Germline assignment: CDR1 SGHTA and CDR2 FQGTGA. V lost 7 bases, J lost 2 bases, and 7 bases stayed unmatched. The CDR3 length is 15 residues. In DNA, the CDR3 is TGTGCCAGCACCGTTAGCGGGAGCGACACAGATACGCAGTATTTT. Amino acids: CASTVSGSDTDTQYF.